The clone carrying this T cell receptor beta chain was picked up many times. Its matching antigen is unknown. Germline trimming cut 0 bases from V and 4 bases from J; bases unmatched to any gene: 20. CDR3 length: 22 residues. Germline V lookup: CDR1 MNHEY, CDR2 SVGAGI. TCRdb independently ran MiXCR on the RT-PCR reads; one entry per CDR3 protein. Of around 530,000 distinct CDR3 sequences listed, approximately 15% are singletons. This specimen comes from a study of response to subunit inactivated influenza vaccine. Notes on the study in general: There was a suggestion from the authors that each seasonal influenza vaccination recruits few new T cells.

Sequencing used CD4+ T cells sorted from PBMCs, obtained less than 30 months after vaccination. The chain is built from TRBV6-5 and TRBJ1-6; 8 bases agree with TRBD1. The receptor's source is a man between 45 and 75 years old who received an inactivated influenza vaccine. This chain's CDR3 is CASSYSRGFFDRGRDYNSPLHF. The CDR3 DNA reads as TGTGCCAGCAGTTACTCCCGCGGGTTTTTTGACAGGGGAAGGGATTATAATTCACCCCTCCACTTT.